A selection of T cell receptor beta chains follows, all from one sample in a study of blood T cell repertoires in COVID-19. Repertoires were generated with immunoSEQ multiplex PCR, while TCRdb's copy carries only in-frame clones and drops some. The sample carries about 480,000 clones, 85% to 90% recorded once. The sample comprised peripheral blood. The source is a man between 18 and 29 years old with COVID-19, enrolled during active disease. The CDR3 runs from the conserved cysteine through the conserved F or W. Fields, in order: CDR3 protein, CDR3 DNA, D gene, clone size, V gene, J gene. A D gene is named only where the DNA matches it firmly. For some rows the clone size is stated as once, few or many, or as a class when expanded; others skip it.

CDR3aa: CASSLVPGSWGEQYF
CDR3nt: TGTGCCAGCAGCTTAGTGCCTGGGAGTTGGGGCGAGCAGTACTTC
d_gene: -
abundance: -
v_gene: TRBV11-2
j_gene: TRBJ2-7

CDR3aa: CASSFEPGLTYGYTF
CDR3nt: TGTGCCAGCAGCTTCGAGCCGGGACTAACTTATGGCTACACCTTC
d_gene: -
abundance: -
v_gene: TRBV7-8
j_gene: TRBJ1-2

CDR3aa: CASNQLAGGDEQFF
CDR3nt: TGTGCCAGCAATCAACTAGCGGGGGGCGATGAGCAGTTCTTC
d_gene: TRBD2
abundance: once
v_gene: TRBV2
j_gene: TRBJ2-1

CDR3aa: CASSGTGTGDEKLFF
CDR3nt: TGTGCCAGTAGTGGGACCGGGACAGGGGACGAAAAACTGTTTTTT
d_gene: TRBD1
abundance: -
v_gene: TRBV19
j_gene: TRBJ1-4

CDR3aa: CASRTGEYWSGEQYF
CDR3nt: TGTGCCTCCAGAACAGGGGAATATTGGTCTGGCGAGCAGTACTTC
d_gene: TRBD1
abundance: -
v_gene: TRBV6-5
j_gene: TRBJ2-7

CDR3aa: CASSRTPGGTGELFF
CDR3nt: TGTGCCAGCAGCAGAACGCCAGGGGGGACCGGGGAGCTGTTTTTT
d_gene: -
abundance: -
v_gene: TRBV6-2/TRBV6-3
j_gene: TRBJ2-2

CDR3aa: CASSEAPEQFYGYTF
CDR3nt: TGTGCCAGCAGTGAAGCCCCGGAGCAGTTCTATGGCTACACCTTC
d_gene: -
abundance: -
v_gene: TRBV2
j_gene: TRBJ1-2

CDR3aa: CASSQAGRRDYNEQFF
CDR3nt: TGTGCCAGCAGCCAAGCGGGGCGGAGGGACTACAATGAGCAGTTCTTC
d_gene: -
abundance: -
v_gene: TRBV4-2
j_gene: TRBJ2-1

CDR3aa: CASSRRGGGDTGELFF
CDR3nt: TGTGCCAGCAGCCGGCGTGGTGGGGGGGACACCGGGGAGCTGTTTTTT
d_gene: TRBD2
abundance: -
v_gene: TRBV3-1/TRBV3-2
j_gene: TRBJ2-2

CDR3aa: CASSPFGGSSGNTIYF
CDR3nt: TGTGCCAGCAGCCCCTTTGGGGGCAGCTCTGGAAACACCATATATTTT
d_gene: -
abundance: few
v_gene: TRBV3-1/TRBV3-2
j_gene: TRBJ1-3

CDR3aa: CASKGQGPRGEQYF
CDR3nt: TGCGCCAGCAAGGGACAGGGGCCCAGGGGGGAGCAGTACTTC
d_gene: TRBD1
abundance: -
v_gene: TRBV5-1
j_gene: TRBJ2-7

CDR3aa: CASSHGIAGYSGANVLTF
CDR3nt: TGCGCCAGCAGCCATGGTATCGCAGGATACTCTGGGGCCAACGTCCTGACTTTC
d_gene: -
abundance: -
v_gene: TRBV4-1
j_gene: TRBJ2-6

CDR3aa: CASSLSEAGGWTGELFF
CDR3nt: TGTGCCAGCAGCTTGTCTGAGGCGGGGGGCTGGACCGGGGAGCTGTTTTTT
d_gene: TRBD2
abundance: once
v_gene: TRBV5-8
j_gene: TRBJ2-2

CDR3aa: CASSRRQGDNEKLFF
CDR3nt: TGTGCCAGCAGCAGGAGACAGGGCGATAATGAAAAACTGTTTTTT
d_gene: TRBD1
abundance: -
v_gene: TRBV11-2
j_gene: TRBJ1-4

CDR3aa: CASTEEVGAPKLYNEQFF
CDR3nt: TGTGCCAGCACTGAAGAAGTGGGGGCCCCAAAACTATACAATGAGCAGTTCTTC
d_gene: -
abundance: -
v_gene: TRBV6-1
j_gene: TRBJ2-1

CDR3aa: CASSSDRGPNEKLFF
CDR3nt: TGTGCCAGCAGTTCGGACAGGGGACCTAATGAAAAACTGTTTTTT
d_gene: TRBD1
abundance: -
v_gene: TRBV2
j_gene: TRBJ1-4

CDR3aa: CASSDRNNSPLHF
CDR3nt: TGCGCCAGCAGCGACAGGAATAATTCACCCCTCCACTTT
d_gene: -
abundance: -
v_gene: TRBV5-1
j_gene: TRBJ1-6

CDR3aa: CASSENKGLGYGYTF
CDR3nt: TGTGCCAGCAGTGAAAATAAGGGGCTCGGCTATGGCTACACCTTC
d_gene: -
abundance: -
v_gene: TRBV2
j_gene: TRBJ1-2

CDR3aa: CASSLTGQGTYF
CDR3nt: TGTGCCAGCAGTTTGACGGGACAGGGGACGTATTTT
d_gene: TRBD1
abundance: -
v_gene: TRBV27
j_gene: TRBJ2-3

CDR3aa: CASSHRQTGRLLTEAFF
CDR3nt: TGTGCCAGCAGCCACCGCCAGACAGGGCGGCTCTTGACTGAAGCTTTCTTT
d_gene: TRBD1
abundance: -
v_gene: TRBV3-1/TRBV3-2
j_gene: TRBJ1-1

CDR3aa: CASSQDGGSQRDEQFF
CDR3nt: TGCGCCAGCAGCCAAGATGGGGGGTCACAGAGGGATGAGCAGTTCTTC
d_gene: -
abundance: -
v_gene: TRBV4-1
j_gene: TRBJ2-1

CDR3aa: CASSYGQGINNNEQFF
CDR3nt: TGTGCCAGCAGTTACGGACAGGGGATAAACAACAATGAGCAGTTCTTC
d_gene: TRBD1
abundance: -
v_gene: TRBV6-2/TRBV6-3
j_gene: TRBJ2-1

CDR3aa: CASSRRGQVFINEQFF
CDR3nt: TGTGCCAGCAGTCGCCGGGGACAGGTGTTTATCAATGAGCAGTTCTTC
d_gene: TRBD1
abundance: -
v_gene: TRBV6-6
j_gene: TRBJ2-1

CDR3aa: CASSLDSTSYGYTF
CDR3nt: TGTGCCAGCAGCTTAGACAGCACCTCCTATGGCTACACCTTC
d_gene: -
abundance: -
v_gene: TRBV5-4
j_gene: TRBJ1-2

CDR3aa: CASSVATGISGNTIYF
CDR3nt: TGTGCCAGCAGCGTAGCGACAGGGATCTCTGGAAACACCATATATTTT
d_gene: TRBD1
abundance: -
v_gene: TRBV9
j_gene: TRBJ1-3

CDR3aa: CATSEPGSYYEQYF
CDR3nt: TGTGCCACCAGTGAGCCCGGGTCTTACTACGAGCAGTACTTC
d_gene: -
abundance: -
v_gene: TRBV24-1
j_gene: TRBJ2-7

CDR3aa: CASSVTGSRDSPLHF
CDR3nt: TGCGCCAGCAGCGTGACAGGTTCCAGGGATTCACCCCTCCACTTT
d_gene: -
abundance: -
v_gene: TRBV5-1
j_gene: TRBJ1-6

CDR3aa: CASSISVIAYEQPQHF
CDR3nt: TGTGCCAGTAGTATTTCGGTTATCGCCTATGAACAGCCCCAGCATTTT
d_gene: -
abundance: -
v_gene: TRBV19
j_gene: TRBJ1-5

CDR3aa: CASSVASVGRDTQYF
CDR3nt: TGCGCCAGCAGTGTAGCTAGCGTGGGTAGGGATACGCAGTATTTT
d_gene: -
abundance: -
v_gene: TRBV10-2
j_gene: TRBJ2-3

CDR3aa: CASSVRTRAGGYEQYF
CDR3nt: TGTGCCAGCAGCGTCCGAACTCGAGCGGGGGGCTACGAGCAGTACTTC
d_gene: TRBD2
abundance: -
v_gene: TRBV3-1/TRBV3-2
j_gene: TRBJ2-7

CDR3aa: CASSQVGSYEQYF
CDR3nt: TGTGCCAGCAGCCAGGTCGGCTCCTACGAGCAGTACTTC
d_gene: -
abundance: -
v_gene: TRBV14
j_gene: TRBJ2-7

CDR3aa: CASRPGTPSYEQYF
CDR3nt: TGTGCCAGCAGACCCGGGACACCCTCCTACGAGCAGTACTTC
d_gene: -
abundance: -
v_gene: TRBV6-6
j_gene: TRBJ2-7

CDR3aa: CASSFGTSGSYNEQFF
CDR3nt: TGTGCCAGCAGCTTCGGGACTAGCGGGAGCTACAATGAGCAGTTCTTC
d_gene: TRBD2
abundance: once
v_gene: TRBV11-3
j_gene: TRBJ2-1

CDR3aa: CASSLTGGDYEQYF
CDR3nt: TGCGCCAGCAGCCTCACAGGGGGAGACTACGAGCAGTACTTC
d_gene: TRBD1
abundance: -
v_gene: TRBV4-1
j_gene: TRBJ2-7

CDR3aa: CASSPLAGGLNEQFF
CDR3nt: TGTGCCAGTAGTCCCCTAGCGGGAGGCTTAAATGAGCAGTTCTTC
d_gene: TRBD2
abundance: -
v_gene: TRBV19
j_gene: TRBJ2-1

CDR3aa: CASSLEHADADTQYF
CDR3nt: TGTGCCAGCAGCTTGGAGCACGCGGATGCAGATACGCAGTATTTT
d_gene: -
abundance: once
v_gene: TRBV5-4
j_gene: TRBJ2-3

CDR3aa: CASSLRAGGGANVLTF
CDR3nt: TGTGCCAGCAGCTTAAGAGCGGGAGGTGGGGCCAACGTCCTGACTTTC
d_gene: TRBD2
abundance: -
v_gene: TRBV7-3
j_gene: TRBJ2-6

CDR3aa: CASSLVWGTGTHTGELFF
CDR3nt: TGTGCCAGCAGCTTAGTTTGGGGGACAGGAACTCACACCGGGGAGCTGTTTTTT
d_gene: TRBD1
abundance: -
v_gene: TRBV11-2
j_gene: TRBJ2-2

CDR3aa: CATSGTGAGNTIYF
CDR3nt: TGTGCCACCAGTGGGACAGGGGCTGGAAACACCATATATTTT
d_gene: TRBD1
abundance: -
v_gene: TRBV24-1
j_gene: TRBJ1-3

CDR3aa: CASSMAGGHGETQYF
CDR3nt: TGTGCCAGTAGTATGGCAGGGGGTCATGGGGAGACCCAGTACTTC
d_gene: TRBD1
abundance: -
v_gene: TRBV19
j_gene: TRBJ2-5